This T cell receptor beta chain was retrieved from a study of T cell clonotyping in hematopoietic cell transplantation. General study findings and limits: Pathologically expanded recipient clonotypes increased progressively from day 30 to day 180 as diversity fell.

There are 13 residues in the CDR3. V was trimmed by 8 bases and J by 3 bases, leaving 13 bases between them. Germline V gives CDR1 LGHNA, CDR2 YNFKEQ. TCRdb's table, derived via immunoSEQ multiplex PCR, lists solely in-frame clones and lacks some. The sample yields under 9,500 clones, over 60% seen once. Recipients were bled about 28 days pretransplant and at posttransplant days 30, 100, 180. Comment on this clone: Its antigen is as yet unknown.

The TCR originated in a female patient in her fifties who had an allogeneic stem cell transplant from a related donor, so the T cells may come from the graft donor. Some clones in this sample may be carry-over from other donors' samples. The source was peripheral blood mononuclear cells, collected 180 days after allogeneic stem cell transplant. This chain connects TRBV4-2 to TRBJ1-1; D might be TRBD1 (6 bases). CDR3 sequence reads: CASGFYRDTEAFF. CDR3 DNA: TGTGCCAGCGGCTTCTACAGGGACACTGAAGCTTTCTTT.